Each of the 25 T cell receptor beta chains below was sequenced from the same sample in a study of CD8 T cells in Susac syndrome. With random hexamers, reverse transcription was performed on roughly 0.45 to 1 ug of RNA. In TCRdb, the immunoSEQ multiplex PCR reads were re-called with MiXCR into one record per CDR3 protein. The sample includes 20,000 or so distinct CDR3 sequences, 90% to 95% seen only once; the top ten take about 0.23%. Source material: CD8+ T cells from PBMCs. The origin of the receptors is a human donor in good health.

This sequence joins TRBV7-9 and TRBJ1-1; D is uncertain. Germline CDR1 reads SEHNR; CDR2 reads FQNEAQ (reference sequence). The ends were cut back, 6 bases at V and 9 bases at J, with 14 bases in the middle. This CDR3 contains 12 residues. The CDR3 bases are TGTGCCAGCAGGTACCAGGTGACCCAAGCTTTCTTT. Translating it yields CASRYQVTQAFF.

The genes are TRBV13 and TRBJ2-1; 8 bases are a match to TRBD2. The CDR3 is 17 residues long. Germline assignment: CDR1 PRHDT and CDR2 FYEKMQ (reference sequence). V lost 4 bases to trimming and J lost 2 bases; unmatched junction nucleotides: 10. The CDR3, as DNA: TGTGCCAGCAGCTCCCAACCACTAGCGGCCACCTACAATGAGCAGTTCTTC. Its protein product is CASSSQPLAATYNEQFF.

J is TRBJ2-4 and V is TRBV10-3; weak D call: TRBD2 (5 bases). V was shortened by 10 bases and J by 3 bases, with 7 bases between the two germline ends. Germline CDR1 is ENHRY and CDR2 is SYGVKD. This CDR3 contains 11 residues. CDR3 sequence reads: CAKTIKNIQYF. DNA of the CDR3: TGTGCCAAGACTATCAAAAACATTCAGTACTTC.

The rearrangement uses TRBV7-8 and TRBJ2-3; tentatively, D is TRBD2 (5 bases). The length of the CDR3 is 16 residues. Germline assignment: CDR1 SGHVS and CDR2 FQNEAQ. V was shortened by 7 bases and J by 4 bases, with 21 bases between the two germline ends. The CDR3 reads CASTYDVRALADTQYF. For the CDR3, the DNA is TGTGCCAGCACCTATGATGTGAGGGCCCTCGCAGATACGCAGTATTTT.

V gene TRBV19 combines with J gene TRBJ1-1; possible D gene TRBD1, 5 bases. The CDR3 contains 12 residues. Germline values: CDR1 LNHDA, CDR2 SQIVND (reference sequence). V was trimmed by 6 bases and J by 7 bases, leaving 12 bases between them. In DNA form, the CDR3 reads TGTGCCAGTAGAGACAGCGTAGTTGAAGCTTTCTTT. Translating it yields CASRDSVVEAFF.

On this clonotype itself: A junction boundary mismatches the germline segment, possibly from a read error. The chain couples TRBV29-1 to TRBJ2-5, with 7 nucleotides matching TRBD2. CDR3 length: 14 residues. CDR1 is SQVTM and CDR2 is ANQGSEA in the germline V gene. The CDR3 sequence is CSVEPAGEGEAQYF. In nucleotides, the CDR3 is TGCAGCGTTGAACCCGCGGGAGAGGGAGAGGCCCAGTACTTC.

The chain combines TRBV7-3 with TRBJ2-1, with D uncertain. V was pared by 8 bases and J by 4 bases, with 12 bases between. Looked up from germline, CDR1 is SGHTA and CDR2 is FQGTGA. CDR3 length: 13 amino acids. Here the CDR3 reads CASQPEEYNEQFF. The CDR3 DNA reads TGTGCCAGCCAACCCGAGGAGTACAATGAGCAGTTCTTC.

The V call is TRBV27, the J call TRBJ1-6; 8 positions match TRBD1. Trimming took 8 bases from V and 8 from J; bases not matched to a gene: 5. Germline V gene data show CDR1 as MNHEY and CDR2 as SMNVEV (reference sequence). The CDR3 extends over 13 amino acids. In DNA form, the CDR3 reads TGTGCCAGCCAAGGACAGGGATATTCACCCCTCCACTTT. This codes for CASQGQGYSPLHF.

The rearrangement joins TRBV28 to TRBJ2-7, with D perhaps being TRBD1 or TRBD2 (7 bases each). This CDR3 comprises 14 residues. Germline V gives CDR1 MDHEN, CDR2 SYDVKM. The germline V and J ends were trimmed by 1 base and 4 bases, with 11 bases remaining between them. CDR3 region: CASSLSGGGYEQYF. In DNA form, the CDR3 reads TGTGCCAGCAGTTTATCAGGGGGGGGATACGAGCAGTACTTC.

This clonotype was recorded only once. V gene TRBV6-2 or TRBV6-3 combines with J gene TRBJ2-7, with TRBD2 matching over 10 bases. The length of the CDR3 is 17 residues. V lost 2 bases and J lost 1; bases outside the gene matches: 8. Germline lookup yields CDR1 MNHEY and CDR2 SVGEGT. CDR3 sequence (DNA): TGTGCCAGCAGTTACGAGACGGGACTAGCGAGGTCCTACGAGCAGTACGTC. Amino acid sequence: CASSYETGLARSYEQYV.

Concerning this clonotype itself: At one boundary the junction diverges from the germline segment, which might be a read error. The rearrangement joins TRBV13 to TRBJ2-5, with D perhaps matching TRBD1 (6 bases). The CDR3 is made up of 14 amino acids. The germline V gene encodes CDR1 PRHDT and CDR2 FYEKMQ (reference sequence). The CDR3 spells CTSSFRTDEETQYF. In nucleotides, the CDR3 is TGTACCAGCAGCTTCCGGACAGATGAAGAGACCCAGTACTTC. The variable domain in full, with the rest retrieved from reference TRBV13 and TRBJ2-5, is AAGVIQSPRHLIKEKRETATLKCYPIPRHDTVYWYQQGPGQDPQFLISFYEKMQSDKGSIPDRFSAQQFSDYHSELNMSSLELGDSALYFCTSSFRTDEETQYFGPGTRLLVL.

A remark on this clonotype: The junction departs from germline at one end; a sequencing error may be responsible. The rearrangement joins TRBV4-2 to TRBJ2-3; tentatively, D is TRBD2 (5 bases). The germline V gene has CDR1 LGHNA and CDR2 YNFKEQ. The CDR3 runs to 16 residues. The CDR3 nucleotides read TGCGCCAGCAGCCAAGATTTGGCGGGTAGCACAGATACGCAGTATTTT. This encodes CASSQDLAGSTDTQYF.

This chain connects TRBV5-6 to TRBJ2-3, with 9 nucleotides matching TRBD2. The CDR3 sequence is 15 residues long. With 4 bases clipped from V and 2 bases from J, the junction kept 5 bases outside the gene matches. The germline V gene has CDR1 SGHDT and CDR2 YYEEEE. The CDR3 region has the DNA TGTGCCAGCAGCGCCGGGACTAGCTTCACAGATACGCAGTATTTT. Its translation: CASSAGTSFTDTQYF.

The chain couples TRBV27 to TRBJ2-2, with a weak D call TRBD2 (6 bases). The V and J ends lost 6 bases and 3 bases respectively, with 14 bases between them. CDR3 length equals 15 residues. Germline V gene lookup returns CDR1 MNHEY and CDR2 SMNVEV (reference sequence). CDR3: CASSRDFLDTGELFF. CDR3 nucleotide sequence: TGTGCCAGCAGCCGGGACTTCCTCGACACCGGGGAGCTGTTTTTT.

J is TRBJ2-1 and V is TRBV27; no clear D gene. CDR3 length: 15 amino acids. Trimming stripped 8 bases from V and 9 bases from J, with 23 bases between. Germline loops: CDR1 MNHEY, CDR2 SMNVEV (reference sequence). The CDR3 DNA is TGTGCCAGCTCCTCGGGTAGAGACTTGGACGGTGAGCAGTTCTTC. Protein product: CASSSGRDLDGEQFF.

The V gene is TRBV29-1, the J gene TRBJ1-2; D is uncertain. V dropped 4 bases and J dropped 4 bases, with 10 bases sitting between them. The CDR3 has 12 residues. Germline CDR1 and CDR2: SQVTM and ANQGSEA. The CDR3 sequence: CSVAKEVYGYTF. The CDR3 DNA reads as TGCAGCGTTGCTAAGGAGGTCTATGGCTACACCTTC. Variable domain in full (rest from reference TRBV29-1 and TRBJ1-2): SAVISQKPSRDICQRGTSLTIQCQVDSQVTMMFWYRQQPGQSLTLIATANQGSEATYESGFVIDKFPISRPNLTFSTLTVSNMSPEDSSIYLCSVAKEVYGYTFGSGTRLTVV.

The rearrangement links TRBV7-9 to TRBJ2-7; unclear D gene. Germline V gene sequence: CDR1 SEHNR, CDR2 FQNEAQ (reference sequence). The V and J ends lost 1 base and 1 base respectively, with 5 bases between them. This CDR3 is built from 13 residues. The CDR3 sequence is CASSLDKSYEQYF. CDR3 coding DNA: TGTGCCAGCAGCTTAGACAAGTCCTACGAGCAGTACTTC.

The V and J genes are TRBV27 and TRBJ1-2; D unresolved. Trimming took off 5 bases at V and 2 bases at J, with 9 bases between the two ends. From germline, CDR1 is MNHEY and CDR2 SMNVEV (reference sequence). The CDR3 length is 13 residues. The CDR3 loop reads CASSPSGNYGYTF. In DNA form, the CDR3 reads TGTGCCAGCAGTCCATCGGGGAACTATGGCTACACCTTC.

This sequence joins TRBV7-9 and TRBJ2-5, with TRBD2 matching 10 bases. This CDR3 contains 15 residues. CDR1 and CDR2 from the germline V gene are SEHNR and FQNEAQ (reference sequence). The junction had 6 bases not matched to a gene; V was cut back by 5 bases and J by 3 bases. CDR3 region: CASSPPGTSEETQYF. CDR3 bases: TGTGCCAGCAGCCCCCCCGGGACTAGCGAAGAGACCCAGTACTTC.

The chain couples TRBV2 to TRBJ2-5, with D maybe TRBD1 (6 bases). The CDR3 is 14 residues long. V dropped 7 bases and J dropped 5 bases, with 17 bases sitting between them. Germline V gene sequence: CDR1 SNHLY, CDR2 FYNNEI. The CDR3 loop is CASTTRQVGETQYF. CDR3 sequence (DNA): TGTGCCAGCACTACCCGACAGGTGGGGGAGACCCAGTACTTC.

The V gene is TRBV29-1, the J gene TRBJ2-5; the D gene is possibly TRBD2 (5 bases). Between the trimmed V and J ends, which lost 6 bases and 5 bases, there was a span of 16 bases. Germline loops: CDR1 SQVTM, CDR2 ANQGSEA. This CDR3 spans 13 amino acids. The CDR3 spells CSVPLTSLETQYF. CDR3 sequence (DNA): TGCAGCGTCCCCCTAACTAGTTTGGAGACCCAGTACTTC.

This clonotype was recorded only once. The CDR3 is CASSIRTDQPQHF. The DNA of the CDR3 is TGTGCCAGTAGTATTAGGACGGATCAGCCCCAGCATTTT. This chain links TRBV19 with TRBJ1-5; D is undetermined. Germline CDR1 is LNHDA and CDR2 is SQIVND (reference sequence). The CDR3 sequence is 13 residues long. The V and J ends lost 3 bases and 5 bases respectively, with 8 bases between them.

CDR3 sequence (DNA): TGTGCCAGCGGGAGTTACGAGCAGTACTTC. This codes for CASGSYEQYF. The V gene is TRBV28, the J gene TRBJ2-7, with D tentatively TRBD2 (5 bases). This CDR3 is 10 amino acids long. The V and J ends lost 8 bases and 4 bases respectively, with 6 bases between them. Germline CDR1 and CDR2: MDHEN and SYDVKM. Supplemented by reference TRBV28 and TRBJ2-7, the full variable domain reads DVKVTQSSRYLVKRTGEKVFLECVQDMDHENMFWYRQDPGLGLRLIYFSYDVKMKEKGDIPEGYSVSREKKERFSLILESASTNQTSMYLCASGSYEQYFGPGTRLTVT.

The rearrangement links TRBV7-9 to TRBJ1-1; D gene unclear. CDR1 is SEHNR, CDR2 FQNEAQ, per germline (reference sequence). The CDR3 has 12 residues. V gave up 1 base and J gave up 3 bases, with 3 bases separating them. CDR3 amino acids: CASSLEYTEAFF. CDR3 in DNA: TGTGCCAGCAGCTTAGAGTACACTGAAGCTTTCTTT.

This clonotype was picked up one time. The chain employs TRBV13 and TRBJ2-7, with 8 nucleotides matching TRBD1. V lost 5 bases and J lost 6; bases outside the gene matches: 9. CDR1 and CDR2 from the germline V gene are PRHDT and FYEKMQ (reference sequence). CDR3 length equals 14 residues. CDR3: CASSITGTGGEQYF. The CDR3 coding sequence is TGTGCCAGCAGCATAACCGGGACAGGAGGCGAGCAGTACTTC.